Sequencing of this T cell receptor (beta chain) was carried out in a study of blood T cell repertoires in COVID-19. The CDR3 extends over 13 amino acids. Germline V gene sequence: CDR1 LNHNV, CDR2 YYDKDF (reference sequence). With 5 bases removed from V and 9 bases from J, the gap between germline ends came to 14 bases. Clones were read by immunoSEQ multiplex PCR, and TCRdb kept only the in-frame ones, dropping some. The table includes over 55,000 clones, roughly 85% detected once. The TCR comes from a man between 50 and 59 years old with acute or convalescent COVID-19. Sample: peripheral blood. The gene calls are TRBV15 and TRBJ1-5; tentative D call: TRBD1 (5 bases). The CDR3 DNA reads TGTGCCACCAGCGGGGAACAGGAGGGGCCCCAGCATTTT. This gives the protein CATSGEQEGPQHF.